This TCR beta chain was profiled in a study of T cell responses to AZD1222 COVID-19 vaccine (dated by TCRdb to the early 2020s). The study in broad terms: AZD1222 recipients whose second dose came at about 4 weeks and those whose second dose came at about 12 weeks were combined into one group, since spike-specific TCR depth and breadth did not differ between the two schedules. A total of about 240 trial participants underwent TCR sequencing, of whom around 200 received two doses of AZD1222 and 26 received two doses of the MenACWY control vaccine. Enrollment into the trials was organized by age into subgroups of 18-55, 56-69 and 70-plus years, and those subgroups contained roughly 160, 29 and 62 TCR-sequenced participants, respectively.

The CDR3 contains 17 residues, cysteine and phenylalanine counted. Left in the record is the CDR3 DNA by itself, 51 bases read in frame from the first base. CDR1 LNHDA and CDR2 SQIVND are derived from the germline V gene (reference sequence). Trimming removed 0 bases from V and 8 bases from J; the gene matches leave 8 bases unexplained. Results and caveats for the whole study, not just this receptor: Because no day 14 peak-response samples were available, the repertoires could be characterized only after the peak T cell response. Conclusions about previously exposed vaccinees are limited, since just five to seven AZD1222 recipients were seropositive for SARS-CoV-2 at baseline. Reportedly, almost half of the unique spike-specific TCRs recognized epitopes lying outside the regions that are mutated in the B.1.351 and B.1.1.7 variants. In the small 56-69-year group, the increase in depth fell short of significance, most likely because of low power. Vaccine-associated CD4 TCRs spanned the whole spike protein, with dominant responses in regions 160-218 and 743-854. A significant rise in spike-specific TCR breadth and depth was observed after two AZD1222 doses relative to day 0 and relative to MenACWY recipients. Participants were mostly white British, with more females than males. The authors suggested clonal diversity may have been underestimated.

The CDR3 regions of human TCRbeta chains were analyzed by immunosequencing. Turning to the authors' computational methods: Repertoire TCRs were checked for matches against a reference library of SARS-CoV-2-specific TCRs that had been generated using the MIRA antigen-specificity platform. Breadth was defined as the fraction of unique TCRs that were SARS-CoV-2-associated. Depth was defined as the fraction of total T cells that were SARS-CoV-2-associated. Using the MIRA data, every spike-specific TCR was mapped to the spike region that the TCR reacted to and assigned to either a CD4 or a CD8 class. Log10-transformed breadth and depth values were compared by one-way ANOVA with Sidak's multiple comparisons tests. TCRdb provides this immuneACCESS table in a form limited to in-frame rearrangements. Some clones are lacking; in checked studies, under half of them reflect an unresolved V gene, and why the rest are absent is not known. V and J calls and clone size come straight from that table; D and trimming were deduced from the DNA. Across this sample there are 120,000 or so clones, with roughly 90% seen only once. The ten largest clones add up to 0.85% to 1.3% of the sample.

On this clone: Its binding antigen is unknown. Per-base quality was not reported, and no clone a single base away is much larger than it.

The time point label on this specimen signifies: baseline before first vaccination. Vaccinee samples came from UK trials COV001 and COV002, including a single-blind randomized controlled phase 2/3 trial of AZD1222 (ChAdOx1 nCoV-19) in healthy adults. For TCRbeta chain sequencing, PBMC samples were collected from trial participants at day 0 and at day 28 after the second dose. Sequencing was performed on peripheral blood, taken on day 0 of AZD1222 vaccination. This chain is built from TRBV19 and TRBJ2-1, with 12 bases in between that match TRBD1. The sequence came from an adult in good health. The DNA reads as follows: TGTGCCAGTAGTATAGAGGAGGGGGACAGGGGGCGTGATGAGCAGTTCTTC. Its protein is CASSIEEGDRGRDEQFF.